Here is one T cell receptor beta chain with its context. This record belongs to a study of blood T cells in healthy people across ages. This CDR3 region has 14 residues. Germline V gives CDR1 DFQATT, CDR2 SNEGSKA (reference sequence). The junction had 12 bases not matched to a gene; V was cut back by 5 bases and J by 5 bases. Using a J-beta primer mix together with a sample-barcoded 5' primer, a second PCR was run for roughly 6 to 11 cycles. One entry per CDR3 protein results from TCRdb running MiXCR on the 5' RACE reads. The sample contains fewer than 1,200,000 distinct CDR3 sequences, under 30% of which appear only once. These data also formed part of another study, on T cells of mothers and their children.

The rearrangement links TRBV20-1 to TRBJ2-7, with 7 positions matching TRBD2. Source material: blood. The receptor was isolated from a girl aged 2 to 10 in good health. The CDR3 DNA follows: TGCAGTGCTTTACCCTCGACTAGCTTAAACGAGCAGTACTTC. It yields the protein CSALPSTSLNEQYF.